This T cell receptor (beta chain) stems from a study of shared T cell receptors in the human thymus. This CDR3 contains 15 residues. The V gene's germline CDR1 is LNHNV and CDR2 YYDKDF (reference sequence). Unmatched junction bases numbered 4, after V lost 2 bases and J lost 3 bases. TCRdb keeps only in-frame clones here, not all; method: immunoSEQ multiplex PCR. This sample carries some 700,000 clones, 80% to 90% of them seen once, and the ten largest clones take over 0.008%. The data also belong to a second study, concerning human thymus T cells. That paper notes: Resections from corrective heart surgery supplied the thymus tissue. Use of V and J genes seemed skewed within the thymic and blood repertoires. Unrelated individuals were reported by related research to share highly overlapping thymic repertoires.

The sequence derives from a girl under three years old with a congenital heart defect. The specimen was thymocytes. The J gene is TRBJ2-5, the V gene TRBV15, with TRBD2 matching 9 bases. The CDR3, as DNA: TGTGCCACCAGCAGAAGGACTAGCGAAGAAGAGACCCAGTACTTC. Protein sequence: CATSRRTSEEETQYF.